The 20 T cell receptor beta chains in this list originate from one sample, sequenced in a study of blood T cell repertoires in COVID-19. The assay was immunoSEQ multiplex PCR, and TCRdb's table has in-frame clones only and misses some. Of about 150,000 clones in the sample, 75% to 90% were seen once. The specimen was peripheral blood. The source of these receptors is a man older than 75 with acute or convalescent COVID-19.

This clone was observed a single time. The V gene is TRBV5-5, the J gene TRBJ1-1; 9 bases are a match to TRBD1. Losses at the gene ends were 2 bases for V and 0 bases for J; bases not matched to a gene: 2. CDR1 SGHKS and CDR2 YYEKEE come from the germline V gene (reference sequence). The CDR3 runs 15 residues. CDR3 in amino acids: CASSLQGALNTEAFF. The CDR3 nucleotides read TGTGCCAGCAGCTTACAGGGGGCTTTGAACACTGAAGCTTTCTTT.

This chain connects TRBV7-9 to TRBJ1-1, with D maybe TRBD1 (6 bases). Trimming shortened V by 5 bases and J by 4 bases, and 17 bases separated the two germline ends. The CDR3 sequence is 15 residues long. Germline CDR1 reads SEHNR; CDR2 reads FQNEAQ (reference sequence). The CDR3: CASSDARGAPTEAFF. Here the CDR3 DNA reads TGTGCCAGCAGCGACGCCCGGGGGGCGCCCACTGAAGCTTTCTTT.

Here the CDR3 DNA reads TGTGCCAGCAGCTTGGGGGCGGTTGGGAGAGGAACTGAAGCTTTCTTT. It specifies CASSLGAVGRGTEAFF. The gene calls are TRBV5-4 and TRBJ1-1; D is undetermined. The CDR3 loop spans 16 amino acids. The germline V gene has CDR1 SGHNT and CDR2 YYREEE (reference sequence). Between the trimmed V and J ends, which lost 0 bases and 5 bases, there was a span of 17 bases.

This sequence joins TRBV27 and TRBJ2-7; TRBD1 is a possible D gene (6 bases). Germline V gene data show CDR1 as MNHEY and CDR2 as SMNVEV (reference sequence). Trimming left V 7 bases short and J 2 bases short, with 18 bases between. The CDR3 spans 15 residues. CDR3 sequence reads: CASKTGQGLTYEQYF. The CDR3 DNA reads TGTGCCAGCAAAACCGGCCAGGGGCTTACCTACGAGCAGTACTTC.

V is TRBV28 and J is TRBJ2-6, with no clear D. The CDR3 spans 13 residues. Trimming left V 7 bases short and J 2 bases short, with 6 bases between. Germline V gene lookup returns CDR1 MDHEN and CDR2 SYDVKM. The CDR3 loop is CASTTPGANVLTF. CDR3 bases: TGTGCCAGCACGACTCCTGGGGCCAACGTCCTGACTTTC.

The chain carries TRBV3-1 (or the pseudogene TRBV3-2) and TRBJ2-5; the D gene is possibly TRBD2 (5 bases). This CDR3 has 14 residues. Germline V gene lookup returns CDR1 LGHDT and CDR2 YNNKEL (reference sequence). V lost 7 bases to trimming and J lost 7 bases, with 19 bases between them. The CDR3 spells CASTLGSPSGTQYF. As DNA, the CDR3 is TGTGCCAGCACCTTAGGGAGCCCGTCGGGGACCCAGTACTTC.

J is TRBJ2-1 and V is TRBV5-1; 7 bases are shared with TRBD2. Germline V gene sequence: CDR1 SGHRS, CDR2 YFSETQ. CDR3 length equals 15 residues. V lost 0 bases and J lost 7; bases outside the gene matches: 7. CDR3: CASSLVRASGNEQFF. The CDR3 coding sequence is TGCGCCAGCAGCTTGGTTCGCGCTAGCGGTAATGAGCAGTTCTTC.

The gene calls are TRBV9 and TRBJ1-4, with D maybe TRBD1 (5 bases). This CDR3 has 17 amino acids. V lost 4 bases to trimming and J lost 0 bases, with 16 bases between them. Germline CDR1 reads SGDLS; CDR2 reads YYNGEE. The CDR3 DNA reads as TGTGCCAGCAGCTCCCCTAGGGGCAGGGCAACTAATGAAAAACTGTTTTTT. The encoded protein is CASSSPRGRATNEKLFF.

This chain connects TRBV5-6 to TRBJ2-7; 7 nucleotides match TRBD1. The CDR3 sequence is 14 residues long. Germline assignment: CDR1 SGHDT and CDR2 YYEEEE. V lost 4 bases and J lost 4; bases outside the gene matches: 8. The CDR3 protein is CASSRDREAYEQYF. The DNA for the CDR3 is TGTGCCAGCAGCAGAGACAGGGAAGCGTACGAGCAGTACTTC.

V and J are TRBV4-1 and TRBJ2-2; 9 bases map to TRBD1. The germline gives CDR1 MGHRA, CDR2 YSYEKL. This CDR3 region has 14 residues. Losses at the gene ends were 4 bases for V and 6 bases for J; bases not matched to a gene: 3. This CDR3 reads CASSRDRAPGELFF. CDR3 DNA sequence: TGCGCCAGCAGCCGGGACAGGGCTCCCGGGGAGCTGTTTTTT.

The chain joins TRBV2 to TRBJ1-5; TRBD1 aligns across 7 bases. Germline CDR1 is SNHLY and CDR2 is FYNNEI. The V segment lost 4 bases and the J segment 0 bases; nucleotides outside the gene matches: 0. The CDR3 runs 14 residues. The CDR3 reads CASSGQGSNQPQHF. For the CDR3, the DNA is TGTGCCAGCAGTGGACAGGGTAGCAATCAGCCCCAGCATTTT.

The chain uses TRBV6-5 and TRBJ1-2, with D unresolved. V was shortened by 7 bases and J by 8 bases, with 17 bases between the two germline ends. The CDR3 spans 13 residues. Germline V CDR1 and CDR2: MNHEY, SVGAGI. CDR3 coding DNA: TGTGCCAGCAACCCCCCCGGTTTGGGCGGCTACACCTTC. Its translation is CASNPPGLGGYTF.

The chain is built from TRBV19 and TRBJ2-1, with 7 bases identical to TRBD2. V lost 3 bases to trimming and J lost 4 bases; unmatched junction nucleotides: 12. Germline lookup yields CDR1 LNHDA and CDR2 SQIVND (reference sequence). The CDR3 has 17 amino acids. The CDR3 bases are TGTGCCAGTAGTATTGGAGCTAGCGGAACCGTTTACAATGAGCAGTTCTTC. This translates into CASSIGASGTVYNEQFF.

The genes are TRBV28 and TRBJ2-2; 9 bases map to TRBD1. V lost 6 bases, J lost 0 bases, and 8 bases stayed unmatched. Germline V gene sequence: CDR1 MDHEN, CDR2 SYDVKM. This CDR3 is 17 amino acids long. CDR3: CASRGTGMRANTGELFF. CDR3 coding DNA: TGTGCCAGCAGAGGGACAGGGATGAGGGCGAACACCGGGGAGCTGTTTTTT.

The rearrangement links TRBV4-1 to TRBJ2-3; D is unresolved. The CDR3 totals 14 residues. With 1 base removed from V and 0 bases from J, the gap between germline ends came to 5 bases. The V gene's germline CDR1 is MGHRA and CDR2 YSYEKL. CDR3 sequence (DNA): TGCGCCAGCAGCCAAGCCGTCAGCACAGATACGCAGTATTTT. Translation gives CASSQAVSTDTQYF.

The V gene is TRBV5-1, the J gene TRBJ2-7; weak D call: TRBD2 (6 bases). V was cut by 0 bases and J by 9 bases, with 13 bases left in between. This CDR3 spans 13 amino acids. Germline-derived CDR1 and CDR2 are SGHRS and YFSETQ. The DNA of the CDR3 is TGCGCCAGCAGCTTGGCCGGGATAGCGGTGCAGTACTTC. This gives the protein CASSLAGIAVQYF.

A single count supports this clone. This chain joins TRBV3-1 (or the pseudogene TRBV3-2) and TRBJ2-5, with D unclear. The V end lost 1 base, the J end lost 2 bases, and 14 bases lay between the germline ends. This CDR3 spans 16 amino acids. From germline, CDR1 is LGHDT and CDR2 YNNKEL (reference sequence). The DNA for the CDR3 is TGTGCCAGCAGCCAAGGTCAGCGTCAGATTCAAGAGACCCAGTACTTC. It yields the protein CASSQGQRQIQETQYF.

The genes are TRBV6-1 and TRBJ1-4, with D perhaps TRBD1 (6 bases). This CDR3 has 15 residues. V was shortened by 2 bases and J by 3 bases, with 10 bases between the two germline ends. Germline V lookup: CDR1 MNHNS, CDR2 SASEGT. CDR3 amino acids: CASSERDTSNEKLFF. CDR3 nucleotides: TGTGCCAGCAGTGAACGGGACACCTCTAATGAAAAACTGTTTTTT.

The chain joins TRBV5-1 to TRBJ1-3; D remains ambiguous. This CDR3 is 15 amino acids long. Germline V lookup: CDR1 SGHRS, CDR2 YFSETQ. Trimming left V 0 bases short and J 4 bases short, with 11 bases between. CDR3 sequence: CASSLDASRGNTIYF. The CDR3 nucleotides are TGCGCCAGCAGCTTGGACGCGTCACGGGGAAACACCATATATTTT. Full variable domain (missing parts from reference TRBV5-1 and TRBJ1-3): KAGVTQTPRYLIKTRGQQVTLSCSPISGHRSVSWYQQTPGQGLQFLFEYFSETQRNKGNFPGRFSGRQFSNSRSEMNVSTLELGDSALYLCASSLDASRGNTIYFGEGSWLTVV.

V is TRBV9 and J is TRBJ2-1; TRBD2 agrees at 12 bases. The CDR3 is made up of 17 amino acids. CDR1 and CDR2 (germline): SGDLS, YYNGEE. After removal of 3 bases from V and 7 bases from J, the junction contained 11 bases not matched to a gene. CDR3 sequence: CASSGAQTSGSVNEQFF. The CDR3 coding sequence is TGTGCCAGCAGCGGAGCCCAGACTAGCGGGAGCGTTAATGAGCAGTTCTTC.